The entry below describes one TCR beta chain. Per germline, CDR1 MNHEY and CDR2 SVGAGI. There are 16 residues in the CDR3. Trimming removed 0 bases from V and 5 bases from J; junction bases left unmatched: 8. Profiling relied on immunoSEQ multiplex PCR, and the TCRdb table lists in-frame clones only, not all of them. The profile covers some 490,000 clones, with approximately 78% appearing a single time and more than 10% taken by the ten largest. This record comes from a study of shared clonotypes between healthy human individuals. Whole-study context: Contributing individuals were a couple of females and a few males aged 18 to 49.

Sequencing was done on a sample of PBMCs. The origin of this receptor is a woman aged 40 to 55 in good health. Some clones in this sample may be carry-over from other donors' samples. The chain couples TRBV6-5 to TRBJ1-1, with 8 bases that match TRBD1. CDR3: CASSYSPQGAGTEAFF. The CDR3 DNA sequence: TGTGCCAGCAGTTACTCTCCCCAGGGGGCGGGTACTGAAGCTTTCTTT.